Shown below are 19 T cell receptor beta chains from a single sample sequenced in a study of long-term antiretroviral therapy in people with HIV. Version v3.0 of the immunoSEQ assay ran at survey level. Profiled with immunoSEQ multiplex PCR; TCRdb holds only in-frame clones, not every one. The sample contains under 25,000 clones, roughly 80% of which appear only once. The sequencing here drew on unsorted PBMCs, taken 1.6 years after starting antiretroviral therapy. Every receptor here comes from a man in his forties with HIV.

This chain joins TRBV30 and TRBJ1-1; D gene uncertain. Germline CDR1 reads GTSNPN; CDR2 reads SVGIG (reference sequence). The CDR3 spans 11 residues. Trimming removed 4 bases from V and 4 bases from J, with 7 bases in between. The CDR3 sequence is CAWKAGTEAFF. CDR3 nucleotide sequence: TGTGCCTGGAAGGCGGGCACTGAAGCTTTCTTT.

The gene calls are TRBV6-5 and TRBJ2-1; D is perhaps TRBD2 (6 bases). This CDR3 comprises 11 residues. With 6 bases removed from V and 9 bases from J, the gap between germline ends came to 9 bases. Germline V gives CDR1 MNHEY, CDR2 SVGAGI. In DNA form, the CDR3 reads TGTGCCAGCAGGCTAGCGACTGAGCAGTTCTTC. This sequence encodes CASRLATEQFF.

The V and J genes are TRBV27 and TRBJ2-3, with a tentative D call TRBD2 (6 bases). The CDR3 runs to 17 residues. From germline, CDR1 is MNHEY and CDR2 SMNVEV (reference sequence). The V and J ends lost 3 bases and 1 base respectively, with 17 bases between them. DNA of the CDR3: TGTGCCAGCAGTTTTCTCCCCGGGGGAGATGGCACAGATACGCAGTATTTT. Its protein is CASSFLPGGDGTDTQYF.

CDR3 in amino acids: CASSQDLTDTIYF. CDR3 bases: TGTGCCAGCAGCCAAGATCTCACCGACACCATATATTTT. The chain recombines TRBV4-2 with TRBJ1-3; D is unresolved. V lost 0 bases, J lost 8 bases, and 8 bases lay in between. This CDR3 has 13 amino acids. Germline-derived CDR1 and CDR2 are LGHNA and YNFKEQ.

This sequence joins TRBV5-1 and TRBJ1-2, with TRBD1 identical over 10 bases. After removal of 3 bases from V and 1 base from J, the junction contained 6 bases not matched to a gene. The CDR3 loop spans 16 amino acids. From germline, CDR1 is SGHRS and CDR2 YFSETQ. The CDR3 is CASSYRGQGINYGYTF. For the CDR3, the DNA is TGCGCCAGCAGCTACCGGGGACAGGGGATTAACTATGGCTACACCTTC.

This clone was seen a single time. The rearrangement uses TRBV7-6 and TRBJ2-7; 7 nucleotides line up with TRBD1. The germline V gene has CDR1 SGHVS and CDR2 FNYEAQ. V gave up 6 bases and J gave up 3 bases; unmatched junction bases: 2. The CDR3 is made up of 12 amino acids. The CDR3 nucleotides read TGTGCCAGCAGTCCAGGGGGCTACGAGCAGTACTTC. Its translation: CASSPGGYEQYF.

The chain recombines TRBV29-1 with TRBJ2-3; tentative D call: TRBD2 (6 bases). Between the trimmed V and J ends, which lost 1 base and 8 bases, there was a span of 19 bases. This CDR3 has 15 amino acids. Germline V gene data show CDR1 as SQVTM and CDR2 as ANQGSEA. CDR3 loop: CSVEVRSAGPITQYF. DNA of the CDR3: TGCAGCGTTGAAGTGAGGTCCGCGGGGCCGATTACGCAGTATTTT.

V is TRBV11-2 and J is TRBJ2-5, with D uncertain. Germline-derived CDR1 and CDR2 are SGHAT and FQNNGV. This CDR3 spans 12 amino acids. Trimming stripped 5 bases from V and 5 bases from J, with 9 bases between. The DNA of the CDR3 is TGTGCCAGCAGCAGACCCGGTGAGACCCAGTACTTC. It yields the protein CASSRPGETQYF.

The V gene is TRBV14, the J gene TRBJ2-3; a weak D match, TRBD1 (5 bases). This CDR3 has 16 residues. V dropped 0 bases and J dropped 1 base, with 11 bases sitting between them. Germline-derived CDR1 and CDR2 are SGHDN and FVKESK. The CDR3 nucleotides read TGTGCCAGCAGCCAAGAAGGTGGCAGGGGCACAGATACGCAGTATTTT. As protein: CASSQEGGRGTDTQYF.

The genes are TRBV6-5 and TRBJ2-2; D call uncertain. CDR1 MNHEY and CDR2 SVGAGI come from the germline V gene. The CDR3 length is 13 residues. Trimming took off 6 bases at V and 7 bases at J, with 12 bases between the two ends. The CDR3 loop is CASSPSSGGELFF. DNA of the CDR3: TGTGCCAGCAGCCCTTCCTCTGGCGGGGAGCTGTTTTTT.

This chain joins TRBV5-1 and TRBJ2-7; 10 bases map to TRBD2. The V and J ends lost 4 bases and 1 base, in that order; junction bases with no gene match: 5. The CDR3 contains 15 residues. Germline CDR1 and CDR2: SGHRS and YFSETQ. In nucleotides, the CDR3 is TGCGCCAGCAGCCCCTCTAGCGGGAGTTCCTACGAGCAGTACTTC. Translating it yields CASSPSSGSSYEQYF.

The rearrangement links TRBV30 to TRBJ2-7, with D perhaps TRBD2 (5 bases). The CDR3 spans 12 residues. The ends were cut back, 3 bases at V and 2 bases at J, with 8 bases in the middle. CDR1 and CDR2 from the germline V gene are GTSNPN and SVGIG (reference sequence). The CDR3 DNA is TGTGCCTGGAGCCCGGGGACCTACGAGCAGTACTTC. Its translation: CAWSPGTYEQYF.

The gene calls are TRBV27 and TRBJ1-5; unclear D gene. Germline V CDR1 and CDR2: MNHEY, SMNVEV (reference sequence). The CDR3 is 14 residues long. Trimming cost V 7 bases and J 0 bases, with 10 bases left between them. The CDR3 nucleotides read TGTGCCAGCACACCCCCCGATAGCAATCAGCCCCAGCATTTT. It is translated as CASTPPDSNQPQHF.

The V and J genes are TRBV6-6 and TRBJ2-7; 8 bases match TRBD2. The CDR3 consists of 14 residues. Losses at the gene ends were 5 bases for V and 3 bases for J; bases not matched to a gene: 6. CDR1 and CDR2 (germline): MNHNY, SVGAGI (reference sequence). CDR3 protein: CASSGVAGSYEQYF. CDR3 nucleotide sequence: TGTGCCAGCAGTGGTGTAGCGGGAAGCTACGAGCAGTACTTC.

This rearrangement joins TRBV5-1 to TRBJ1-1; no definite D call. Trimming removed 4 bases at V and 0 bases at J, with 16 bases between. CDR3 length equals 16 residues. Germline V gene data show CDR1 as SGHRS and CDR2 as YFSETQ. CDR3 nucleotides: TGCGCCAGCAGCCCCGCAGGACGCGGCATGAACACTGAAGCTTTCTTT. Translated: CASSPAGRGMNTEAFF.

About this clone: Sequence at one end of the junction differs from germline and may be a read error. The chain employs TRBV12-5 and TRBJ2-7; D could derive from TRBD1 or TRBD2 (5 bases each). Germline V gene sequence: CDR1 LGHNT, CDR2 FRNRAP. The CDR3 sequence is 12 residues long. The CDR3 loop reads CASGPGPSTVGF. As DNA, the CDR3 is TGTGCTAGTGGTCCGGGACCCTCCACGGTCGGATTC. Looking up the rest from reference TRBV12-5 and TRBJ2-7 gives the full variable domain: DARVTQTPRHKVTEMGQEVTMRCQPILGHNTVFWYRQTMMQGLELLAYFRNRAPLDDSGMPKDRFSAEMPDATLATLKIQPSEPRDSAVYFCASGPGPSTVGFGPGTRLTVT.

The J gene is TRBJ2-3, the V gene TRBV11-3, with TRBD2 matching over 10 bases. The V and J ends lost 5 bases and 2 bases, in that order; junction bases with no gene match: 4. The germline gives CDR1 SGHNT, CDR2 YENEEA. This CDR3 has 15 amino acids. CDR3 protein: CASSRGLAVTDTQYF. As DNA, the CDR3 is TGTGCCAGCAGCCGTGGACTAGCGGTCACAGATACGCAGTATTTT.

V usage is TRBV7-2 and J usage is TRBJ1-5; TRBD1 matches at 7 bases. This CDR3 region has 17 residues. The trim removed 0 bases at V and 4 bases at J, leaving 9 bases unmatched. The germline gives CDR1 SGHTA, CDR2 FQGNSA. The chain's CDR3 is CASSLATGYPLNQPQHF. The DNA for the CDR3 is TGTGCCAGCAGCTTAGCGACAGGGTACCCTTTGAATCAGCCCCAGCATTTT.

The chain joins TRBV19 to TRBJ2-7; 9 nucleotides align to TRBD1. This CDR3 comprises 17 residues. V shed 4 bases, J shed 3 bases, and the junction held 13 bases outside the gene matches. Looked up from germline, CDR1 is LNHDA and CDR2 is SQIVND (reference sequence). The DNA of the CDR3 is TGTGCCAGTAGTACCGGACTGACGGGACAGGGAGTCTACGAGCAGTACTTC. Residues: CASSTGLTGQGVYEQYF.